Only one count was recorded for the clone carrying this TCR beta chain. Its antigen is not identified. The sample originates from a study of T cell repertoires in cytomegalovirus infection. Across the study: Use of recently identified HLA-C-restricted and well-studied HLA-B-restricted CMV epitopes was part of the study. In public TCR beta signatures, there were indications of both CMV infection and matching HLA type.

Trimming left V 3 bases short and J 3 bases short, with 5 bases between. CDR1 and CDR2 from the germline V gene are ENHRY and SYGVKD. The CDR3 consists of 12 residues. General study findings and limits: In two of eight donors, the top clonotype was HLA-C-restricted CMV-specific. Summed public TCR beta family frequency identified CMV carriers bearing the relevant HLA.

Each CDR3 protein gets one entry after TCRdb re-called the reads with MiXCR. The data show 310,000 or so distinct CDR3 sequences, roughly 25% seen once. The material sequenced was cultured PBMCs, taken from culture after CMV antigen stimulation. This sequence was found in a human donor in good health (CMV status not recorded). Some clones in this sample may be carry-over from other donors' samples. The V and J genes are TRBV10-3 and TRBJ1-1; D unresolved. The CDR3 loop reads CAISDSDTEAFF. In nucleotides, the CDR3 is TGTGCCATCAGTGACAGTGACACTGAAGCTTTCTTT.